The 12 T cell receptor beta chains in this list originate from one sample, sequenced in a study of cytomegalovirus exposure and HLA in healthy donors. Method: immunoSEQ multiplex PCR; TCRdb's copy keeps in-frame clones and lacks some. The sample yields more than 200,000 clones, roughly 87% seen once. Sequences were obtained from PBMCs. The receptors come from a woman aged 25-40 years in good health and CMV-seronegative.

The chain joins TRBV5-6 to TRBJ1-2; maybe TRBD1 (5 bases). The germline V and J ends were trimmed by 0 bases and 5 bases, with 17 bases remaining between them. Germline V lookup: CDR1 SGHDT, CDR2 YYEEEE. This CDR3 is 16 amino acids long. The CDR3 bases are TGTGCCAGCAGCTTGGATAGGCGCAGGGAATCGTATGGCTACACCTTC. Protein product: CASSLDRRRESYGYTF. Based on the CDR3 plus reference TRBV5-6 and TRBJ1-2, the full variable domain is DAGVTQSPTHLIKTRGQQVTLRCSPKSGHDTVSWYQQALGQGPQFIFQYYEEEERQRGNFPDRFSGHQFPNYSSELNVNALLLGDSALYLCASSLDRRRESYGYTFGSGTRLTVV.

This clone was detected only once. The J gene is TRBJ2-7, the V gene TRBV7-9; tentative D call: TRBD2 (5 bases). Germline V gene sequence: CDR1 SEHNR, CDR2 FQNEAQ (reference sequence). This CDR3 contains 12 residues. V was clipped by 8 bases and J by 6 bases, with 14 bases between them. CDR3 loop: CASRGLGSEQYF. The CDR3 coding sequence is TGTGCCAGCCGGGGTTTGGGATCCGAGCAGTACTTC.

The CDR3 DNA follows: TGTGCCAGCAGCTTGAGGGTCTTACACGAGCAGTACTTC. This sequence encodes CASSLRVLHEQYF. V usage is TRBV5-6 and J usage is TRBJ2-7, with D unresolved. The V gene lost 1 base and the J gene lost 5 bases, with 10 bases spanning the gap. The CDR3 has 13 amino acids. CDR1 is SGHDT and CDR2 is YYEEEE in the germline V gene.

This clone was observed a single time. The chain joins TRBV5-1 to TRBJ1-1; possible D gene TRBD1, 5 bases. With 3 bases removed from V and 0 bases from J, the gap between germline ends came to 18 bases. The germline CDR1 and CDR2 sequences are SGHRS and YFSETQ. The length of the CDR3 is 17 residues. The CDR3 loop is CASSSLQGGRVNTEAFF. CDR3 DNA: TGCGCCAGCAGCTCCCTTCAGGGCGGTAGGGTGAACACTGAAGCTTTCTTT.

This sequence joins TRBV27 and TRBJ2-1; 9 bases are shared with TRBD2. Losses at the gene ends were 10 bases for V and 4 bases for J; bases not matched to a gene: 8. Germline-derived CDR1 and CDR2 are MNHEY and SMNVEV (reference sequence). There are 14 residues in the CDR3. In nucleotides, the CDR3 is TGTGCCACATATAGCGGGAGTTTGTACAATGAGCAGTTCTTC. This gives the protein CATYSGSLYNEQFF.

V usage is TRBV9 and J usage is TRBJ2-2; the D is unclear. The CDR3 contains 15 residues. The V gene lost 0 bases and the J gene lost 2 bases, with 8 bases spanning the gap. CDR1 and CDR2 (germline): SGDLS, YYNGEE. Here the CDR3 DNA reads TGTGCCAGCAGCGTAGGGATCGGAAACACCGGGGAGCTGTTTTTT. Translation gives CASSVGIGNTGELFF.

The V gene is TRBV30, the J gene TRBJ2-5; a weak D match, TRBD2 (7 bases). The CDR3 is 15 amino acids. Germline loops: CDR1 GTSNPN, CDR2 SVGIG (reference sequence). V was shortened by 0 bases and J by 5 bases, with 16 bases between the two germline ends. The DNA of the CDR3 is TGTGCCTGGAGTGTATATGGGGGGGCTGGGGAGACCCAGTACTTC. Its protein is CAWSVYGGAGETQYF. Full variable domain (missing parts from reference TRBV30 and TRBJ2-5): SQTIHQWPATLVQPVGSPLSLECTVEGTSNPNLYWYRQAAGRGLQLLFYSVGIGQISSEVPQNLSASRPQDRQFILSSKKLLLSDSGFYLCAWSVYGGAGETQYFGPGTRLLVL.

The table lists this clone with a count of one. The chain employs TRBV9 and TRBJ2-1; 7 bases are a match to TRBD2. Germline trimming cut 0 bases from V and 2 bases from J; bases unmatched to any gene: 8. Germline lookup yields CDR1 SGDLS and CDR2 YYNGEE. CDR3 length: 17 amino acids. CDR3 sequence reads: CASSVGVLAATYNEQFF. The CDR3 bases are TGTGCCAGCAGCGTAGGGGTTCTAGCGGCCACCTACAATGAGCAGTTCTTC.

The CDR3 loop reads CASSNQGEQYF. Written as DNA, the CDR3 is TGCGCCAGCAGCAACCAGGGGGAGCAGTACTTC. This sequence joins TRBV4-1 and TRBJ2-7, with TRBD1 as a possible D gene (6 bases). The V gene's germline CDR1 is MGHRA and CDR2 YSYEKL. The CDR3 sequence is 11 residues long. The germline V and J ends were trimmed by 5 bases and 7 bases, with 9 bases remaining between them.

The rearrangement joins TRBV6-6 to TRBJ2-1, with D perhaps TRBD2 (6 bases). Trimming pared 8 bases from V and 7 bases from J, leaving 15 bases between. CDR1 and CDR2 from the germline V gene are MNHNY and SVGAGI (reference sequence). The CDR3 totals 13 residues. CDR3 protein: CASRRRDWNEQFF. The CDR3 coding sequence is TGTGCCAGCCGGAGGCGGGACTGGAATGAGCAGTTCTTC.

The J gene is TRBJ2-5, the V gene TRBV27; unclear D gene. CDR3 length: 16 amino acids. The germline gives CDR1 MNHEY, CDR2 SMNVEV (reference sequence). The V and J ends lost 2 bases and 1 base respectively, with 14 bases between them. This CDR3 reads CASSLNPMGSQETQYF. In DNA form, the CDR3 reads TGTGCCAGCAGTTTAAACCCTATGGGGTCCCAAGAGACCCAGTACTTC.

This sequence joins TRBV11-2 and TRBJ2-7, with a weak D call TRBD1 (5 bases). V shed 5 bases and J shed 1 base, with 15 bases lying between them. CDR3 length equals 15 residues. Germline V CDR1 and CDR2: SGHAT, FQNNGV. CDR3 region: CASSNIGVASYEQYF. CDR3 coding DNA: TGTGCCAGCAGCAATATAGGGGTTGCGTCCTACGAGCAGTACTTC.